The sequence of this TCR beta chain was determined in a study of blood T cell repertoires in COVID-19. Turning to the study itself: Sample material is recorded as cDNA or gDNA derived from T cells, B-cell-depleted T cells, or PBMCs.

Original handling: The assay estimated nucleated cells by amplifying reference gene primers. Clones were sequenced by immunoSEQ multiplex PCR, and TCRdb holds only the in-frame ones, with some missing. The D gene and trimming were derived from the DNA, and the V and J assignments and clone size from that table. This table has about 80,000 clones, approximately 85% appearing once. Patients at the Seattle site were enrolled during active infection and followed longitudinally. Germline CDR1 and CDR2: SGHDN and FVKESK. Trimming removed 3 bases from V and 3 bases from J; junction bases left unmatched: 5. The CDR3 is made up of 15 amino acids.

Sequenced input: peripheral blood. The TCR sequence derives from a man between 45 and 60 years old with COVID-19, enrolled during active disease. This chain joins TRBV14 and TRBJ2-7, with 10 bases matching TRBD1. The CDR3 DNA reads TGTGCCAGCAGCCAGAGACAGGGGGCCTTCTACGAGCAGTACTTC. Protein sequence: CASSQRQGAFYEQYF.